This T cell receptor beta chain was sequenced during a study of OX40 agonist ivuxolimab in advanced cancers. Looking at the study overall: Ivuxolimab, an antibody that agonizes OX40 (CD134), was administered to the patients.

Blood specimens came from baseline, cycle 4 day 1, and cycle 7 day 1. The CDR3 covers 15 residues. CDR1 is SGHTS, CDR2 YDEGEE, per germline. V was clipped by 4 bases and J by 1 base; unmatched bases: 3. Measured with immunoSEQ multiplex PCR; TCRdb has only the in-frame clones, and not every one. The sample shows roughly 70,000 clones, roughly 87% of them seen only once. The chain links TRBV5-8 to TRBJ2-7, with TRBD2 identical over 12 bases. The receptor's source is an adult with an advanced solid tumor such as melanoma, head and neck, liver or kidney cancer. The sequences come from CD4+ or CD8+ T cells sorted from blood, collected in a trial of the OX40 agonist ivuxolimab. The CDR3 DNA follows: TGTGCCAGCAGCCCAGGACTAGCGGGATCCTACGAGCAGTACTTC. Protein sequence: CASSPGLAGSYEQYF.